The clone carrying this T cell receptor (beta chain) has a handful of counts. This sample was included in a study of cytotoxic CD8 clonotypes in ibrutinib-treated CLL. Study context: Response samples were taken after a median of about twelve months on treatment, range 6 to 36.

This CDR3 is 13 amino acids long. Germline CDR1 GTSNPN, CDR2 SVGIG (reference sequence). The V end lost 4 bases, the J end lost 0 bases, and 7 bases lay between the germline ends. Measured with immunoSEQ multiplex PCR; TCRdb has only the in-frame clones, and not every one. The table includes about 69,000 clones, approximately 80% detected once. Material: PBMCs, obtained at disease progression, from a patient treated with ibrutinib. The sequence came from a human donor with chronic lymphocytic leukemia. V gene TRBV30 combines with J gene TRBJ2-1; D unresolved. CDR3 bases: TGTGCCTGGAACCCGAGCTCCTACAATGAGCAGTTCTTC. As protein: CAWNPSSYNEQFF.